This TCR beta chain comes out of a study of T-cell memory formation after mild COVID-19. Study-wide background: There were largely donor-specific TCR clusters.

Germline loops: CDR1 ENHRY, CDR2 SYGVKD. The CDR3 length is 12 residues. The V end lost 4 bases, the J end lost 9 bases, and 10 bases lay between the germline ends. Notes on the study in general: Mainly CM and EM harbored the contracting CD4+ clones; mainly EMRA harbored the CD8+ ones.

Notes on this clonotype: The antigen is unknown.

The TCR alpha and TCR beta cDNA libraries, bearing sample barcodes and UMIs, were generated by 5'RACE using constant-segment primers. MiXCR, run by TCRdb on the 5' RACE reads, gives a single entry per CDR3 protein. The sample holds roughly 600,000 distinct CDR3 sequences, more than 15% seen once. This TCR was recovered from an adult woman who had mild COVID-19 (a few samples of this study predate the infection). Cell type and time point are not known. Specimen: PBMCs or a T cell subset sorted from them (not recorded which). V is TRBV10-3 and J is TRBJ2-1, with D possibly being TRBD2 (5 bases). The CDR3 spells CAISGTGGEQFF. In DNA, the CDR3 is TGTGCCATCAGTGGCACCGGAGGTGAGCAGTTCTTC.